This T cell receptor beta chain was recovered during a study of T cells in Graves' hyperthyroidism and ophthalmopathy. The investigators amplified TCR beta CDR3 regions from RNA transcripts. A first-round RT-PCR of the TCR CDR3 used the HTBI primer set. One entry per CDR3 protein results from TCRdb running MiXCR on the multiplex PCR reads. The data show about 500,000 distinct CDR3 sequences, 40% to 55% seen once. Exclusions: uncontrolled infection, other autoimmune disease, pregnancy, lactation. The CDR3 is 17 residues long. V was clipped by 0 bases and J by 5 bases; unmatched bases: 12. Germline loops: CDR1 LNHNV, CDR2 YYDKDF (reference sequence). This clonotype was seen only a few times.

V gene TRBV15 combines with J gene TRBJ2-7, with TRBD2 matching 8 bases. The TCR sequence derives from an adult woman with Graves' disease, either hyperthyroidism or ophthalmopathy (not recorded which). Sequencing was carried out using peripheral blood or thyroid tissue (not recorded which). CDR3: CATSRDLRSGRSDEQYF. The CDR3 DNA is TGTGCCACCAGCAGAGATTTGAGAAGCGGGAGATCTGACGAGCAGTACTTC.